The rows below give T cell receptor beta chains drawn from one sample of a study of blood T cells in healthy people across ages. One entry per CDR3 protein results from TCRdb running MiXCR on the 5' RACE reads. The profile shows around 870,000 distinct CDR3 sequences, 29% of them singletons. The sample taken for sequencing was blood. These receptors were taken from a woman older than 75 in good health. Both conserved end residues are part of each CDR3. Clone size is shown for a subset of rows, as once, few, many or a class of expanded clone.

clone_size j_call v_call cdr3_aa
many TRBJ2-2 TRBV6-5 CASSYLAVNTGELFF
few TRBJ2-1 TRBV27 CASSPTTGRNEQFF
NA TRBJ2-4 TRBV7-2 CASSLGTGAKNIQYF
NA TRBJ2-7 TRBV6-2/TRBV6-3 CASGYGGSSYEQYF
many TRBJ2-1 TRBV7-8 CASSLVRTTQDNEQFF
NA TRBJ1-2 TRBV2 CASSVRTGGNGYTF
many TRBJ1-2 TRBV6-2/TRBV6-3 CASSGQPTNYGYTF
many TRBJ2-1 TRBV5-1 CASSLDQGTYNEQFF
many TRBJ2-1 TRBV20-1 CSAGLTANEQFF
NA TRBJ2-7 TRBV12-3/TRBV12-4 CASSLGNAEQYF
NA TRBJ2-7 TRBV9 CASSEGTGVYEQYF
few TRBJ1-1 TRBV9 CASSGAYLDTEAFF
few TRBJ1-4 TRBV12-3/TRBV12-4 CASSLEGQFNEKLFF
many TRBJ2-5 TRBV18 CASSPPMGQETQYF
NA TRBJ2-1 TRBV7-9 CASSPKGAYNEQFF
few TRBJ1-3 TRBV18 CASSPPGNTTYF
NA TRBJ2-1 TRBV4-1 CASSQDTGEWDEQFF
NA TRBJ2-7 TRBV20-1 CSARSSGRGPYEQYF
NA TRBJ1-4 TRBV5-6 CASSRGGYEKLFF
NA TRBJ2-1 TRBV11-3 CASSPSPVGEQFF
few NA TRBV5-8 CASSSARTTQGGTQYF
many TRBJ1-5 TRBV20-1 CSARQGPNQPQHF
few TRBJ2-7 TRBV12-3/TRBV12-4 CASSSAGGGSYEQYF
NA TRBJ2-3 TRBV20-1 CSARDDSVADTQYF
NA TRBJ2-7 TRBV3-1 CASSHGTSGGPSEYF
NA TRBJ2-2 TRBV7-9 CASNQYTGELFF
NA TRBJ2-3 TRBV27 CANRDTRVGDTQYF
NA TRBJ2-1 TRBV12-3/TRBV12-4 CAGSLGTGSYNEQFF
few TRBJ2-5 TRBV14 CASSHDKEAQYF
NA TRBJ2-3 TRBV20-1 CSARVGSGTTSTDTQYF
NA TRBJ1-1 TRBV29-1 CSVPQGVDTEAFF
NA TRBJ1-1 TRBV2 CASSPMVAYAFF
many TRBJ2-7 TRBV29-1 CSVQVSQYEQYF
NA TRBJ1-2 TRBV12-3/TRBV12-4 CASSLGGKNYGYTF
NA TRBJ1-2 TRBV2 CASSRDRTNYGYTF
many TRBJ1-2 TRBV28 CASRTGAYGYTF
few TRBJ2-3 TRBV20-1 CSARDRGPSDTQYF